These 9 T cell receptor beta chains came from one sample sequenced in a study of low-dose radiotherapy and immunotherapy resistance in tumors. Both TCRalpha and TCRbeta chains were reverse transcribed with V-gene-specific primers. Amplification, which lasted 15 to 20 PCR cycles, used a constant-region primer and V-primer adapter to amplify TCRs. TCRdb used MiXCR to reprocess the reads, holding one entry per CDR3 protein. The sample holds 55,000 to 65,000 distinct CDR3 sequences, roughly 29% seen once. This sample's time point: before trial treatment. The sample in question was PBMCs, obtained before treatment. The receptors come from a male donor with rectosigmoid adenocarcinoma.

This clonotype has ten or more counts. V gene TRBV11-2 combines with J gene TRBJ1-4, with D perhaps TRBD1 (5 bases). Germline V gene sequence: CDR1 SGHAT, CDR2 FQNNGV. The length of the CDR3 is 16 residues. With 2 bases removed from V and 2 bases from J, the gap between germline ends came to 12 bases. The CDR3 region is CASSLIPQGTNEKLFF. As DNA, the CDR3 is TGTGCCAGCAGCTTAATCCCGCAGGGTACTAATGAAAAACTGTTTTTT.

This clonotype has more than one count but fewer than ten. This chain connects TRBV6-2 or TRBV6-3 to TRBJ2-3; no reliable D call. Trimming took 8 bases from V and 1 from J, leaving 10 bases between them. Germline V lookup: CDR1 MNHEY, CDR2 SVGEGT. The CDR3 has 13 residues. CDR3 nucleotide sequence: TGTGCCAGCGGGATACGGCGCACAGATACGCAGTATTTT. Its translation is CASGIRRTDTQYF.

In regard to this clonotype: A far bigger clonotype differs at one base, so this is likely a read error. The chain has TRBV29-1 and TRBJ2-7, with 7 bases identical to TRBD2. Trimming removed 6 bases from V and 7 bases from J; junction bases left unmatched: 12. Germline V lookup: CDR1 SQVTM, CDR2 ANQGSEA. The length of the CDR3 is 13 residues. The DNA for the CDR3 is TGCAGCGTCGGTTTGACTAGCTACAATGAGCAGTACTTC. Translated, it gives CSVGLTSYNEQYF.

This clonotype appeared a single time. A much larger clone differs from this one at a single base, so this may be a read error. This chain links TRBV7-2 with TRBJ2-1, with TRBD2 matching 8 bases. The germline V gene encodes CDR1 SGHTA and CDR2 FQGNSA. The CDR3 runs to 16 residues. Trimming took 3 bases from V and 10 from J; bases not matched to a gene: 14. CDR3 coding DNA: TGTGCCAGCAGCTTCGGTGGGGGGCTAGCGGGTCACGAGCAGTTCTTC. Its protein is CASSFGGGLAGHEQFF.

This clonotype was detected ten times or more. The chain is built from TRBV27 and TRBJ2-2; no reliable D call. Trimming shortened V by 6 bases and J by 6 bases, and 8 bases separated the two germline ends. The CDR3 contains 12 residues. The germline V gene has CDR1 MNHEY and CDR2 SMNVEV (reference sequence). In DNA form, the CDR3 reads TGTGCCAGCAGATCTCCCCCCGGGGAGCTGTTTTTT. This codes for CASRSPPGELFF.

This chain joins TRBV20-1 and TRBJ1-1; possible D gene TRBD1, 5 bases. The CDR3 runs to 15 residues. Germline assignment: CDR1 DFQATT and CDR2 SNEGSKA (reference sequence). V lost 6 bases, J lost 4 bases, and 21 bases lay in between. The chain's CDR3 is CSADLGLPTGTEAFF. In DNA, the CDR3 is TGCAGTGCCGATCTGGGACTACCGACGGGCACTGAAGCTTTCTTT.

At least ten counts were recorded for this clonotype. V usage is TRBV6-2 or TRBV6-3 and J usage is TRBJ2-5, with 11 nucleotides matching TRBD2. V shed 6 bases and J 4 bases; nucleotides not matched to a gene: 4. This CDR3 has 14 residues. Looked up from germline, CDR1 is MNHEY and CDR2 is SVGEGT. CDR3 loop: CASRLAGVRETQYF. DNA for the CDR3: TGTGCCAGCAGACTAGCGGGAGTCCGAGAGACCCAGTACTTC.

This clonotype was seen many times. The CDR3 nucleotides are TGCAGTGCTATCCGGCGGGGGCCCGGGTCGTGGGAGCAGTACTTC. Amino acids: CSAIRRGPGSWEQYF. The chain recombines TRBV20-1 with TRBJ2-7; perhaps TRBD2 as D (7 bases). This CDR3 comprises 15 residues. V was trimmed by 4 bases and J by 7 bases, leaving 23 bases between them. Germline values: CDR1 DFQATT, CDR2 SNEGSKA (reference sequence).

V gene TRBV7-2 combines with J gene TRBJ2-5; no clear D. Per the germline V gene, CDR1 is SGHTA and CDR2 is FQGNSA. V was cut by 1 base and J by 7 bases, with 13 bases left in between. This CDR3 has 14 amino acids. The CDR3 DNA sequence: TGTGCCAGCAGCTTAGAGACCGTCGGAAGGACCCAGTACTTC. Translated: CASSLETVGRTQYF.